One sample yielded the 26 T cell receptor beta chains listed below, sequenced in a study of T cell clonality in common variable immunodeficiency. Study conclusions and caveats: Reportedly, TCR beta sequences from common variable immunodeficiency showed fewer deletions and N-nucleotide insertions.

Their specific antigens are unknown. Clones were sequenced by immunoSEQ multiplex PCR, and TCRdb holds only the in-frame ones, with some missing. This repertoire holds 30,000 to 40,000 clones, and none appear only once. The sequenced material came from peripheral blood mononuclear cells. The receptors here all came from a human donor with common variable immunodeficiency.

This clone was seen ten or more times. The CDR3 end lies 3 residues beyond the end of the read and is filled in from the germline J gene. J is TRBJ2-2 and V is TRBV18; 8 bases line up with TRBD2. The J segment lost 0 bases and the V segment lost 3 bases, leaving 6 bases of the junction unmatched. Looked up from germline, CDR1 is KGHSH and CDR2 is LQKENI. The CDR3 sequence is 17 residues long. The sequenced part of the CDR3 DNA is TGTGCCAGCTCACCCCTTGGCGGGAGGACGAACACCGGGGAG. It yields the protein CASSPLGGRTNTGE. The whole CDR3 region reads CASSPLGGRTNTGELFF.

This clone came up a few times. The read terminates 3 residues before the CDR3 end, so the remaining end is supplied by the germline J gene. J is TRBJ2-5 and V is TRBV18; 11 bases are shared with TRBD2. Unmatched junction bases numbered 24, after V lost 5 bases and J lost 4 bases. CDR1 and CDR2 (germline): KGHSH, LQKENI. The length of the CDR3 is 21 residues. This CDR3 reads CASSVRHLTSGSIERRETQYF. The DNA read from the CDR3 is TGTGCCAGCTCAGTACGGCACCTTACTAGCGGGAGCATTGAGCGGAGAGAGACC.

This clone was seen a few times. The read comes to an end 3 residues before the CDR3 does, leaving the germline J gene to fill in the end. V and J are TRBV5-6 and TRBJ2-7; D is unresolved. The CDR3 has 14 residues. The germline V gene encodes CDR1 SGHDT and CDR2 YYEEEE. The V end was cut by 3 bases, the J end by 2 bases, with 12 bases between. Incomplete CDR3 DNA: TGTGCCAGCAGCTCGAAGGGCTTCACCTACGAG. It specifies CASSSKGFTYE. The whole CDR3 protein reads CASSSKGFTYEQYF.

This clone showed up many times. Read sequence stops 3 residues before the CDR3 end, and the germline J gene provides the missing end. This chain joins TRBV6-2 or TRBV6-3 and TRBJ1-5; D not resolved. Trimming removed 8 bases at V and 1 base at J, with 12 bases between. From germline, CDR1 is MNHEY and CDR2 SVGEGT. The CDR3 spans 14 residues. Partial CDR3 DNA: TGTGCCAGCCTGCGAGGAGGGAGCAATCAGCCC. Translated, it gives CASLRGGSNQP. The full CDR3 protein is CASLRGGSNQPQHF.

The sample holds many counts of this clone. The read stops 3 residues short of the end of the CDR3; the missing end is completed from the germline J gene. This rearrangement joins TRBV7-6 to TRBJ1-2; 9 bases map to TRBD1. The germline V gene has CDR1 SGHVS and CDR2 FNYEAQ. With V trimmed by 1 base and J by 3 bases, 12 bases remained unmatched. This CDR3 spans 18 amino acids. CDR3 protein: CASSLEGAGTGLHYGYTF. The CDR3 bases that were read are TGTGCCAGCAGCTTAGAAGGGGCCGGGACAGGGTTGCACTATGGC.

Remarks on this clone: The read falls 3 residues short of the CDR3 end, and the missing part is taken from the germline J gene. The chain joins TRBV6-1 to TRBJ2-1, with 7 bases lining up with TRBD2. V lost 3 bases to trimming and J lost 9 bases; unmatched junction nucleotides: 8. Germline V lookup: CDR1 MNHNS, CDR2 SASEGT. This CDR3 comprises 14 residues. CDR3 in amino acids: CASSDRTGGGEQFF. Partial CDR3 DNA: TGTGCCAGCAGTGACCGGACGGGGGGAGGTGAG.

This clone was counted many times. CDR3 DNA (partial): TGTGCCAGCAGCTTAGAGGGGATGAACTATGGC. This gives the protein CASSLEGMNYG. The entire CDR3 sequence reads CASSLEGMNYGYTF. The gene calls are TRBV7-9 and TRBJ1-2, with a tentative D call TRBD1 (5 bases). The CDR3 extends 3 residues past the end of the read, so its final part is completed from the germline J gene. Trimming took 1 base from V and 2 from J, leaving 8 bases between them. The CDR3 runs to 14 residues. Germline lookup yields CDR1 SEHNR and CDR2 FQNEAQ (reference sequence). The full variable domain, rest sourced from reference TRBV7-9 and TRBJ1-2, is DTGVSQNPRHKITKRGQNVTFRCDPISEHNRLYWYRQTLGQGPEFLTYFQNEAQLEKSRLLSDRFSAERPKGSFSTLEIQRTEQGDSAMYLCASSLEGMNYGYTFGSGTRLTVV.

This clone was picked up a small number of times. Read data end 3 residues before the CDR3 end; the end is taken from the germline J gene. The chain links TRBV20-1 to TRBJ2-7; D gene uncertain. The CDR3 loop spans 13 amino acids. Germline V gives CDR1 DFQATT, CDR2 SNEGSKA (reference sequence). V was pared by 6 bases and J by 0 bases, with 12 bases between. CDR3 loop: CSANSPFSYEQYF. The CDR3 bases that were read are TGCAGTGCAAACTCCCCCTTCTCCTACGAG.

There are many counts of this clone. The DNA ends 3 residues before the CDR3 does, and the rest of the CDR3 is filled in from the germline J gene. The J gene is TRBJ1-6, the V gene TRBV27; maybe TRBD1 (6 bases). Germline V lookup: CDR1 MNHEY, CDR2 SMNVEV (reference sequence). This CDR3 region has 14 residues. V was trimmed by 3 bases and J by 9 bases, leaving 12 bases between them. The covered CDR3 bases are TGTGCCAGCAGTTTCAGGGGCCCCTCTTCACCC. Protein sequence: CASSFRGPSSP. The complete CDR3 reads CASSFRGPSSPLHF.

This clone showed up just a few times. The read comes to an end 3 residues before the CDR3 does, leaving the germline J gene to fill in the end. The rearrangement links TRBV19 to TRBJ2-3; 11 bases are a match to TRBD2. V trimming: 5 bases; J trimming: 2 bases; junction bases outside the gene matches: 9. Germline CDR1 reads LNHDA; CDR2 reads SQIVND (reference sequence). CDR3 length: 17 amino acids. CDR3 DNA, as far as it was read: TGTGCCAGTAGTTTGGGACTAGCGGTGGGAAACACAGATACG. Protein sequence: CASSLGLAVGNTDT. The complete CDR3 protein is CASSLGLAVGNTDTQYF.

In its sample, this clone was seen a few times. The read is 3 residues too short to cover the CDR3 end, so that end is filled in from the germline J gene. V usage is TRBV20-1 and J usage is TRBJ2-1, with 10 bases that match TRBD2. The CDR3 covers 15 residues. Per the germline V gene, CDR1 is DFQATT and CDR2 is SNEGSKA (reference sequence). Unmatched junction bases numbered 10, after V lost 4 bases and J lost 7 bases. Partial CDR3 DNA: TGCAGTGCTAAGAGCGGGAGGGTTTTAGTGAATGAG. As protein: CSAKSGRVLVNE. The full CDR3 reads CSAKSGRVLVNEQFF.

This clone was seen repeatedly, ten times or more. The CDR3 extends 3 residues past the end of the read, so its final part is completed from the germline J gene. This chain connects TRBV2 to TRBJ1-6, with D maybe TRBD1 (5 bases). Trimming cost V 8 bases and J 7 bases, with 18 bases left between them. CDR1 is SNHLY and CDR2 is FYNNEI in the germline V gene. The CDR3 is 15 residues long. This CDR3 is CASPGSREKNSPLHF. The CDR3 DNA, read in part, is TGTGCCAGCCCAGGGTCCAGGGAGAAGAATTCACCC. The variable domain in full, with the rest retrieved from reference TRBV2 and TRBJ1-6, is EPEVTQTPSHQVTQMGQEVILRCVPISNHLYFYWYRQILGQKVEFLVSFYNNEISEKSEIFDDQFSVERPDGSNFTLKIRSTKLEDSAMYFCASPGSREKNSPLHFGNGTRLTVT.

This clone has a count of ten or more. The CDR3 loop is CASSPPGAVYGYTF. Incomplete CDR3 DNA: TGTGCCAGCTCACCCCCTGGGGCTGTCTATGGC. The V and J genes are TRBV18 and TRBJ1-2, with a possible D match to TRBD1 (5 bases). The read halts 3 residues ahead of the CDR3 end, with the missing end drawn from the germline J gene. V lost 3 bases and J lost 4, with 12 bases in between. The CDR3 runs 14 residues. Germline V gives CDR1 KGHSH, CDR2 LQKENI.

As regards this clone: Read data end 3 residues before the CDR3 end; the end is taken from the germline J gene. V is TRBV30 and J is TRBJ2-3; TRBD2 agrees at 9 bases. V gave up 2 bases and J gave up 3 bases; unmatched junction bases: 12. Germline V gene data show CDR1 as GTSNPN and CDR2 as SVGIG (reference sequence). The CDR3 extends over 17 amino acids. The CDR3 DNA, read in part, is TGTGCCTGGAGTCTAGGTGCGGCGGGAGGGATTACAGATACG. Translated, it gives CAWSLGAAGGITDT. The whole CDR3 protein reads CAWSLGAAGGITDTQYF. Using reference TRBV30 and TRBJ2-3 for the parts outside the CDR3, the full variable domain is SQTIHQWPATLVQPVGSPLSLECTVEGTSNPNLYWYRQAAGRGLQLLFYSVGIGQISSEVPQNLSASRPQDRQFILSSKKLLLSDSGFYLCAWSLGAAGGITDTQYFGPGTRLTVL.

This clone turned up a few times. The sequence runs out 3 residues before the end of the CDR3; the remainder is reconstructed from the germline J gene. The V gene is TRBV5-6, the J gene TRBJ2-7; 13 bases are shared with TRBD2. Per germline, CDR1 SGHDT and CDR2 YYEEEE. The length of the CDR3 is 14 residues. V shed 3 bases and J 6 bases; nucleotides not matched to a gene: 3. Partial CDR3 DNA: TGTGCCAGCAGCTCCGGACTAGCGGGAGCCGAG. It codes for CASSSGLAGAE. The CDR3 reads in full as CASSSGLAGAEQYF.

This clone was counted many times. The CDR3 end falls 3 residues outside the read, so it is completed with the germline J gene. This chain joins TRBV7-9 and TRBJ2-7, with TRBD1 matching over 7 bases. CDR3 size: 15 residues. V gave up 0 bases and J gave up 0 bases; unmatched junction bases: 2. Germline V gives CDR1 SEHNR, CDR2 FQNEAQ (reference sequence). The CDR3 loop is CASSLAGQTSYEQYF. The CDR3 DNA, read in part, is TGTGCCAGCAGCTTAGCGGGACAGACCTCCTACGAG.

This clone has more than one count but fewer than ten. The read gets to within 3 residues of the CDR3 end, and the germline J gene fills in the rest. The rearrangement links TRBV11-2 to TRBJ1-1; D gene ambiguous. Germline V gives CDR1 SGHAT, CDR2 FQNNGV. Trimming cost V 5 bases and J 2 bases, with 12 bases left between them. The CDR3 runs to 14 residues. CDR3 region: CASSPLRFNTEAFF. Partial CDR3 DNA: TGTGCCAGCAGCCCACTCCGCTTCAACACTGAA.

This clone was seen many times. The CDR3 bases that were read are TGCAGCGTAGTCAAAGGGACTATAACGAACACCGGGGAG. This sequence encodes CSVVKGTITNTGE. The full CDR3 is CSVVKGTITNTGELFF. V usage is TRBV29-1 and J usage is TRBJ2-2; TRBD2 matches 7 bases. The CDR3 end is not reached by the read, which stops 3 residues before it; the germline J gene fills it in. V lost 6 bases and J lost 0; bases outside the gene matches: 10. There are 16 residues in the CDR3. Germline CDR1 and CDR2: SQVTM and ANQGSEA.

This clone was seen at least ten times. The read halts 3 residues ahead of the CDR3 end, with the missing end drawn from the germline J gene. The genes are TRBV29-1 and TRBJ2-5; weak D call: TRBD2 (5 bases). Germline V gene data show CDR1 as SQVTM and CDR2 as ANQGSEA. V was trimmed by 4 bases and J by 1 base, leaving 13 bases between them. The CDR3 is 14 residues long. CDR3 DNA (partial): TGCAGCGTTGCTGCGGGTGCGGCCCAAGAGACC. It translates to CSVAAGAAQET. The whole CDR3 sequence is CSVAAGAAQETQYF. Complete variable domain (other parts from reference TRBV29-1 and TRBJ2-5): SAVISQKPSRDICQRGTSLTIQCQVDSQVTMMFWYRQQPGQSLTLIATANQGSEATYESGFVIDKFPISRPNLTFSTLTVSNMSPEDSSIYLCSVAAGAAQETQYFGPGTRLLVL.

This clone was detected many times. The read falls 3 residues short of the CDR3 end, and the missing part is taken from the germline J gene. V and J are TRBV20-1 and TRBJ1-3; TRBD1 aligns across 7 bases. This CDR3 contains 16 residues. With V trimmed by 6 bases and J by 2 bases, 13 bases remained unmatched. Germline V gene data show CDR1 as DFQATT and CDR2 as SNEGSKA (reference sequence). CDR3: CSAYPYADRAGNTIYF. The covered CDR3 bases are TGCAGTGCCTACCCTTACGCCGACAGGGCTGGAAACACC.

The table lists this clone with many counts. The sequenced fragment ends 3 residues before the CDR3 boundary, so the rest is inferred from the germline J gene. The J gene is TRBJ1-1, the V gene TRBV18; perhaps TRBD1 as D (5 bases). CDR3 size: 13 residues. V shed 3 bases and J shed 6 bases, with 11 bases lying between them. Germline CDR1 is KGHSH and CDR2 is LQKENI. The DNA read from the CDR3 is TGTGCCAGCTCACCGGGGCTCAGATCTGAA. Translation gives CASSPGLRSE. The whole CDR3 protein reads CASSPGLRSEAFF.

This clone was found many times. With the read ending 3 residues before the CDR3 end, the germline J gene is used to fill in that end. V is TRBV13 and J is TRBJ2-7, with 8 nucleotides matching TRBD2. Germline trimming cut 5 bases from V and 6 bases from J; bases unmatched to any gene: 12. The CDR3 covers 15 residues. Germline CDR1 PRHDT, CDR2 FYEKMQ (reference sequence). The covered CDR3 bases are TGTGCCAGCAGCCCCATGGGCGGGAGGCTGAGCGAG. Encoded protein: CASSPMGGRLSE. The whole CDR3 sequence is CASSPMGGRLSEQYF. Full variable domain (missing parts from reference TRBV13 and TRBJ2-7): AAGVIQSPRHLIKEKRETATLKCYPIPRHDTVYWYQQGPGQDPQFLISFYEKMQSDKGSIPDRFSAQQFSDYHSELNMSSLELGDSALYFCASSPMGGRLSEQYFGPGTRLTVT.

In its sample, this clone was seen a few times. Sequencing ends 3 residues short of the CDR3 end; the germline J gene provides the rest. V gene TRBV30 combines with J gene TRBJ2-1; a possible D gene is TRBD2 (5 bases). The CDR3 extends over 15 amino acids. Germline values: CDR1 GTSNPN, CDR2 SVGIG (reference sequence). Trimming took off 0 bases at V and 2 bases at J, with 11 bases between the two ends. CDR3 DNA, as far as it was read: TGTGCCTGGAGTGTACGGGGATTGCCCTACAATGAG. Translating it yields CAWSVRGLPYNE. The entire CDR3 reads CAWSVRGLPYNEQFF.

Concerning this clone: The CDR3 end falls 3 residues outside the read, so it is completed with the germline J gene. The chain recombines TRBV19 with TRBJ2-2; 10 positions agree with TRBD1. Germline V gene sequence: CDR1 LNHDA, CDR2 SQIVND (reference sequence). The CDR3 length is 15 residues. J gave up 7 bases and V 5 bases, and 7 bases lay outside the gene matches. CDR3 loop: CASSSGQGFLGELFF. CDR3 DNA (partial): TGTGCCAGTAGTTCGGGACAGGGGTTCCTCGGGGAG.

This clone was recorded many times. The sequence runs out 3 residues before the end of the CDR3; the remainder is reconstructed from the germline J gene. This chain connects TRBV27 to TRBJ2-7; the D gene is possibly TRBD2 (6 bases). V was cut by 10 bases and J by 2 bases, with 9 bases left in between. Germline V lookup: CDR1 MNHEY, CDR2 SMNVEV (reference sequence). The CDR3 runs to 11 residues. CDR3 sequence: CATGGPYEQYF. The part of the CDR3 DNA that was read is TGTGCCACCGGAGGGCCCTACGAG.

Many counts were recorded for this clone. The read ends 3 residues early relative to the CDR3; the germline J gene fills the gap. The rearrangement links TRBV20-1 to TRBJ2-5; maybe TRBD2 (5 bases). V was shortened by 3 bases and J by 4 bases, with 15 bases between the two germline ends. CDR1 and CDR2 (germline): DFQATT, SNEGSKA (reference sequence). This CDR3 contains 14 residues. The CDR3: CSASSPRLAETQYF. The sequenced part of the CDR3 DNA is TGCAGTGCTAGCTCCCCCAGGCTAGCAGAGACC.